Detailed here is one T cell receptor (beta chain). Antigen unknown. TCRdb itself ran the reads through MiXCR, one entry per CDR3 protein. The sample shows more than 40,000 distinct CDR3 sequences, under 25% of them seen only once. Germline loops: CDR1 SGHTA, CDR2 FQGNSA. Trimming cost V 2 bases and J 4 bases, with 12 bases left between them. This CDR3 is 15 amino acids long. This specimen comes from a study of T cell repertoires in cytomegalovirus infection. The V gene is TRBV7-2, the J gene TRBJ1-3; maybe TRBD1 (5 bases). This material consisted of CD8+ T cells from cultured PBMCs, taken from culture after CMV antigen stimulation. The receptor comes from a human donor in good health (CMV status not recorded). Some clones in this sample may be carry-over from other donors' samples. Here the CDR3 DNA reads TGTGCCAGCAGCTTATGGCAGGGAGCAGGAAACACCATATATTTT. Its translation: CASSLWQGAGNTIYF.